Below, 21 T cell receptor beta chains from the same sample are listed, as sequenced in a study of molecular identifiers for immune sequencing clone quantification. TCRdb ran MiXCR on the PCR reads and lists one entry per CDR3 protein. Here the sample spans some 680,000 distinct CDR3 sequences, about 25% being singletons. Material for sequencing was naive CD8+ T cells from blood, with Jurkat cell RNA spiked in. Subset described: FACS-sorted CD8+CD4-CCR7+CD45RA+ naive T cells. Receptor source: a human donor in good health. Some libraries in this study had Jurkat cell RNA spiked in.

This clonotype occurred once. One end of the junction does not line up with germline, which may come from a read error. The V and J genes are TRBV6-6 and TRBJ2-3, with TRBD1 matching over 9 bases. This CDR3 contains 16 residues. The V gene's germline CDR1 is MNHNY and CDR2 SVGAGI (reference sequence). The CDR3 region is CANSYLRQGGTDTQYF. The CDR3 DNA follows: TGTGCCAACAGTTACTTACGACAGGGGGGAACAGATACGCAGTATTTT.

This clonotype was detected ten times or more. The gene calls are TRBV12-3 or TRBV12-4 and TRBJ1-5, with 7 bases matching TRBD1. The CDR3 runs 15 residues. V lost 7 bases and J lost 3; bases outside the gene matches: 9. CDR3 in DNA: TGTGCCAGCACCCCAGGGGGGGTAAACAATCAGCCCCAGCATTTT. Translated, it gives CASTPGGVNNQPQHF.

The CDR3 region is CATSGRVQGELFF. The CDR3 DNA follows: TGTGCCACTAGCGGGAGAGTTCAAGGGGAGCTGTTTTTT. V gene TRBV19 combines with J gene TRBJ2-2, with 10 nucleotides matching TRBD2. The ends lost 10 bases at V and 8 bases at J; junction bases unmatched: 7. The germline V gene encodes CDR1 LNHDA and CDR2 SQIVND (reference sequence). The CDR3 consists of 13 residues.

Comment on this clonotype: The junction shows a germline mismatch at one end, possibly a read error. V gene TRBV9 combines with J gene TRBJ2-2; D may be TRBD2 (5 bases). CDR1 and CDR2 from the germline V gene are SGDLS and YYNGEE. The CDR3 runs to 17 residues. CDR3 sequence: CAGSVGLARTNTGELFF. The CDR3 region has the DNA TGTGCCGGCAGCGTAGGTTTAGCGCGGACGAACACCGGGGAGCTGTTTTTT.

This clonotype has ten or more counts. The V call is TRBV13, the J call TRBJ1-6; D call uncertain. Trimming shortened V by 5 bases and J by 13 bases, and 21 bases separated the two germline ends. This CDR3 is built from 15 residues. CDR1 is PRHDT, CDR2 FYEKMQ, per germline (reference sequence). The CDR3 sequence: CASSQYGGLGHPLHF. Here the CDR3 DNA reads TGTGCCAGCAGCCAATACGGTGGGCTCGGCCATCCCCTCCACTTT.

This clonotype was detected ten times or more. One junction end disagrees with the germline gene, perhaps due to a read error. This chain uses TRBV6-5 with TRBJ1-1; 9 bases are shared with TRBD1. The germline V gene encodes CDR1 MNHEY and CDR2 SVGAGI. This CDR3 spans 14 amino acids. CDR3 in DNA: TGTGCCAGCCGTCCCGGGACAGGGAACGCTGAAGCTTTCTTT. As protein: CASRPGTGNAEAFF.

This clonotype came up a few times. This chain joins TRBV7-6 and TRBJ2-7; TRBD2 might be the D (6 bases). CDR3 length: 14 amino acids. Germline CDR1 SGHVS, CDR2 FNYEAQ. Trimming shortened V by 3 bases and J by 3 bases, and 12 bases separated the two germline ends. The CDR3 here is CASSFGLGLYEQYF. DNA for the CDR3: TGTGCCAGCAGCTTCGGCCTGGGACTCTACGAGCAGTACTTC.

This clonotype has a handful of counts. This rearrangement joins TRBV20-1 to TRBJ2-7; perhaps TRBD1 as D (6 bases). The CDR3 sequence is 17 residues long. In germline, CDR1 is DFQATT, CDR2 SNEGSKA (reference sequence). Deletions cut 3 bases from V and 1 base from J, with 22 bases between. CDR3 nucleotides: TGCAGTGCTAGGGGTTACTACAGGGATGATTGGTCCTACGAGCAGTACTTC. Translating gives CSARGYYRDDWSYEQYF.

At least ten counts were recorded for this clonotype. The rearrangement joins TRBV28 to TRBJ2-3; TRBD1 matches 7 bases. Germline V gene sequence: CDR1 MDHEN, CDR2 SYDVKM. The V segment lost 4 bases and the J segment 2 bases; nucleotides outside the gene matches: 15. CDR3 size: 18 residues. CDR3 coding DNA: TGTGCCAGCAGTTCGCGTTTGGTTGGGACAGCCCACACAGATACGCAGTATTTT. Translated, it gives CASSSRLVGTAHTDTQYF.

This clonotype was found many times. The rearrangement uses TRBV20-1 and TRBJ2-7; a possible D gene is TRBD1 (6 bases). Germline values: CDR1 DFQATT, CDR2 SNEGSKA (reference sequence). Trimming pared 3 bases from V and 4 bases from J, leaving 13 bases between. This CDR3 contains 13 residues. CDR3 in DNA: TGCAGTGCTAGTGGGACATCCGTGTACGAGCAGTACTTC. This sequence encodes CSASGTSVYEQYF.

This clonotype turned up a few times. The CDR3 bases are TGCAGTGCTAGAGAAGGGGGACAGGGTCATGGCTACACCTTC. Translating gives CSAREGGQGHGYTF. The gene calls are TRBV20-1 and TRBJ1-2; TRBD1 matches at 9 bases. V shed 0 bases, J shed 6 bases, and the junction held 5 bases outside the gene matches. CDR1 and CDR2 from the germline V gene are DFQATT and SNEGSKA (reference sequence). This CDR3 region has 14 residues.

This clonotype appeared once. A read error may explain this, as a much larger clone is one base away. The chain uses TRBV18 and TRBJ2-4; the D is unclear. The V and J ends lost 1 base and 0 bases respectively, with 10 bases between them. Germline V gene lookup returns CDR1 KGHSH and CDR2 LQKENI. This CDR3 is built from 16 residues. The CDR3: CASSPQTGLAKNIQYF. CDR3 nucleotide sequence: TGTGCCAGCTCACCACAGACGGGCCTAGCCAAAAACATTCAGTACTTC.

This clonotype has at least ten counts. Germline is not matched at one junction end, which may reflect a read error. The chain uses TRBV24-1 and TRBJ1-1; D gene ambiguous. Looked up from germline, CDR1 is KGHDR and CDR2 is SFDVKD. The CDR3 spans 14 residues. In nucleotides, the CDR3 is TGTGCCACCAGTGCTTTGGCGGAGAACACTGAAGCTTTCTTT. It is translated as CATSALAENTEAFF.

Details on this clonotype: This could be a read error, since a much larger clone is one nucleotide away. The V and J genes are TRBV24-1 and TRBJ1-5, with TRBD1 as a possible D gene (5 bases). Matching the DNA end better, TRBJ2-3 makes the J call doubtful. CDR1 is KGHDR and CDR2 is SFDVKD in the germline V gene. The CDR3 extends over 14 amino acids. CDR3 protein: CATSDLGANQPQYF. The DNA for the CDR3 is TGTGCCACCAGTGATTTAGGGGCAAATCAGCCCCAGTATTTT.

This clonotype has a count of ten or more. The chain uses TRBV2 and TRBJ1-5, with D perhaps matching TRBD1 (5 bases). The CDR3 consists of 16 residues. Germline values: CDR1 SNHLY, CDR2 FYNNEI. Trimming took off 2 bases at V and 3 bases at J, with 14 bases between the two ends. In nucleotides, the CDR3 is TGTGCCAGCAGTGAATGGGACGGGTACTACAATCAGCCCCAGCATTTT. Protein: CASSEWDGYYNQPQHF.

This clonotype occurred many times. V gene TRBV4-3 combines with J gene TRBJ2-2; D is perhaps TRBD1 (5 bases). CDR1 is LGHNA and CDR2 is YSLEER in the germline V gene. This CDR3 is built from 18 residues. V lost 0 bases and J 1 base, leaving 15 bases between the germline ends. The CDR3 region is CASSQDWGGFGNTGELFF. CDR3 in DNA: TGCGCCAGCAGCCAAGATTGGGGCGGATTTGGGAACACCGGGGAGCTGTTTTTT.

The CDR3 DNA sequence: TGTGCCAGCAGTTACGCGGGGATTGGGTCACCCCTCCACTTT. This gives the protein CASSYAGIGSPLHF. The V call is TRBV6-2 or TRBV6-3, the J call TRBJ1-6; D is ambiguous. Germline-derived CDR1 and CDR2 are MNHEY and SVGEGT. The CDR3 has 14 residues. Trimming left V 2 bases short and J 10 bases short, with 12 bases between.

Only a few counts were recorded for this clonotype. The chain has TRBV19 and TRBJ2-7, with 9 bases identical to TRBD2. Germline trimming cut 3 bases from V and 2 bases from J; bases unmatched to any gene: 5. Germline V gene lookup returns CDR1 LNHDA and CDR2 SQIVND (reference sequence). This CDR3 region has 15 residues. The CDR3 DNA reads as TGTGCCAGTAGTATTTACAGCGGGGGGACCTACGAGCAGTACTTC. Its translation: CASSIYSGGTYEQYF.

About this clonotype itself: A much larger clone lies a single base off, so this may be a read error. The chain recombines TRBV14 with TRBJ2-7, with 7 bases identical to TRBD1. The CDR3 length is 16 residues. CDR1 and CDR2 (germline): SGHDN, FVKESK. The CDR3 region is CAGSQGLDRPSYEQYF. In DNA form, the CDR3 reads TGTGCCGGCAGCCAAGGGTTGGACAGGCCCTCCTACGAGCAGTACTTC.

As to this clonotype: A junction end diverges from the germline sequence, so it may reflect a read error. The rearrangement links TRBV7-2 to TRBJ2-7; D is ambiguous. The germline V gene has CDR1 SGHTA and CDR2 FQGNSA. This CDR3 is built from 15 residues. The CDR3 loop is CAGSLFAGLADEQYF. CDR3 coding DNA: TGTGCCGGCAGCTTGTTTGCTGGCCTGGCTGACGAGCAGTACTTC.

With respect to this clonotype: A much larger clonotype is one base distant, so this may be a read error. This chain uses TRBV12-3 or TRBV12-4 with TRBJ2-5; D tentatively fits TRBD1 or TRBD2 (5 bases each). CDR3 size: 12 residues. CDR3 loop: CASRGRQEAQYF. CDR3 DNA sequence: TGTGCCAGCCGGGGCAGGCAAGAGGCCCAGTACTTC.